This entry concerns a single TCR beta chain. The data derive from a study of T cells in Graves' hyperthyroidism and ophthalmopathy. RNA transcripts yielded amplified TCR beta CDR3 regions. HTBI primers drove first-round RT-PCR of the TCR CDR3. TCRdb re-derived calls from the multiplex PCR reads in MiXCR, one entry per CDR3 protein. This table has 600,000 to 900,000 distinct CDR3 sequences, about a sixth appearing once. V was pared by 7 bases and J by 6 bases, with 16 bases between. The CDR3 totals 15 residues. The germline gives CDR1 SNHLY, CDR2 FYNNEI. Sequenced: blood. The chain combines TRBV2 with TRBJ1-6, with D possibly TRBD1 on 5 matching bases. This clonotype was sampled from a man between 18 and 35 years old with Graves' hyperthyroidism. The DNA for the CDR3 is TGTGCCAGCACCCCTGTGGGGACCGGTAATTCACCCCTCCACTTT. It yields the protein CASTPVGTGNSPLHF.